The clone carrying this TCR beta chain was seen a handful of times. Antigen unknown. Germline CDR1 is PRHDT and CDR2 is FYEKMQ (reference sequence). V trimming: 5 bases; J trimming: 4 bases; junction bases outside the gene matches: 7. This CDR3 is 14 amino acids long. This record comes from a study of beta chain features in type 1 diabetes. The overall study: The samples had more than 95 million sorted cells examined in all. Broader study findings: Sampled from patients, naive, central memory and Treg TCRB repertoires appeared more similar than those sampled from healthy donors. People with Type 1 diabetes carried modestly yet significantly shorter TCRB CDR3s in all four CD4+ subsets.

The sequenced template was cDNA made from the entire isolated RNA. Assay: immunoSEQ multiplex PCR; the TCRdb copy retains only in-frame clones and omits some. The repertoire includes 60,000 or so clones, around three fifths of them detected once, and about 2.2% sits in the top ten. The receptor was derived from a woman younger than 30 in good health. V is TRBV13 and J is TRBJ1-1, with 7 positions matching TRBD1. Sequencing input: Tregs from blood. Here the CDR3 reads CASSGRQGGTEAFF. CDR3 DNA sequence: TGTGCCAGCAGCGGGCGACAGGGAGGCACTGAAGCTTTCTTT.